Listed here is a single TCR beta chain. Antigen: not known. This specimen belongs to a study of cytomegalovirus exposure and HLA in healthy donors. Study results and caveats: Looking again later, the authors saw that most CMV-associated TCR beta chains seemed HLA-restricted. The study found most TCR sequences rare, yet found some public TCRs in many donors.

V trimming: 8 bases; J trimming: 2 bases; junction bases outside the gene matches: 10. Germline V gene sequence: CDR1 SGDLS, CDR2 YYNGEE. This CDR3 has 15 amino acids. The PCR used 60 Vbeta and 13 Jbeta primers. Original data processing: A later analysis tallied about 80 million unique TCR beta chains, around 10 million of them shared. Sequenced by immunoSEQ multiplex PCR; TCRdb stores in-frame clones only, minus some. Clone size and the V and J calls come from that table; the DNA yielded D and trimming. Among under 200,000 clones listed, 80% to 85% were seen once. This TCR derives from a man between 18 and 29 years old in good health and CMV-seronegative. Material: PBMCs. The rearrangement joins TRBV9 to TRBJ2-3, with 8 bases fitting TRBD2. The CDR3 region has the DNA TGTGCCAGTGGGTTTGCGGGGGGCGACACAGATACGCAGTATTTT. Translation gives CASGFAGGDTDTQYF.